This T cell receptor (beta chain) was found in a study of cytomegalovirus exposure and HLA in healthy donors. Researchers ran the PCR with 60 Vbeta and 13 Jbeta primers. Some clones are missing from TCRdb's copy, which holds only in-frame ones; the method was immunoSEQ multiplex PCR. The table has about 160,000 clones, around 80% seen once. This clone was counted once. The antigen remains undetermined. Germline assignment: CDR1 MDHEN and CDR2 SYDVKM. Unmatched junction bases numbered 2, after V lost 4 bases and J lost 9 bases. The CDR3 covers 12 residues. Study findings and constraints: A later analysis found common viral pathogens apparently linked to several of the most significant clusters. A few chains tied to CMV proved CMV antigen-specific in vitro. Trimming of TCR beta V- and J-genes showed a link, identified in a later analysis, to a missense DCLRE1C variant. According to the study, roughly 160 TCR beta chains were cytomegalovirus-associated.

The sequencing sample was made of PBMCs. This sequence joins TRBV28 and TRBJ1-2; TRBD1 agrees at 10 bases. The clonotype was recovered from a man in his forties in good health and CMV-seronegative. CDR3 sequence: CASSWTGGRYTF. The CDR3 DNA follows: TGTGCCAGCAGTTGGACAGGGGGACGCTACACCTTC.